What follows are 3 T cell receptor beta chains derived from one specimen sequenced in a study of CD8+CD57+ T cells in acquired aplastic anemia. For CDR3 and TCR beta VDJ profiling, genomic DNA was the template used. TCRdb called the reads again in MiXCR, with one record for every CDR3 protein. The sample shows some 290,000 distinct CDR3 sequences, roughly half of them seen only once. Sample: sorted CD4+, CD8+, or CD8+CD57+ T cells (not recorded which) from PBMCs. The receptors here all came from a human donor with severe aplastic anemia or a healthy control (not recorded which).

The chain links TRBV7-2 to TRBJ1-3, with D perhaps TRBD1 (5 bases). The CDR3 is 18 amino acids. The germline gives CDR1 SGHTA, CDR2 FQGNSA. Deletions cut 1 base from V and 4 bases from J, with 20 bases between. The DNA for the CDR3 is TGTGCCAGCAGCTTAGGTCGTCGACTAGCGGGGGAAGGAAACACCATATATTTT. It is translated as CASSLGRRLAGEGNTIYF.

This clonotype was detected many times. Here the CDR3 reads CSASRAGGYNEQFF. CDR3 nucleotides: TGCAGTGCTAGTCGCGCGGGTGGGTACAATGAGCAGTTCTTC. The rearrangement uses TRBV20-1 and TRBJ2-1, with a weak D call TRBD2 (5 bases). The CDR3 totals 14 residues. CDR1 DFQATT and CDR2 SNEGSKA come from the germline V gene (reference sequence). Trimming shortened V by 3 bases and J by 4 bases, and 13 bases separated the two germline ends.

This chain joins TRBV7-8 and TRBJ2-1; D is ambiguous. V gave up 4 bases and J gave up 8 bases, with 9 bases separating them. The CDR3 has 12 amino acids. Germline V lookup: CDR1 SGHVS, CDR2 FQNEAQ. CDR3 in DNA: TGTGCCAGCAGCTCTGGCCGGGATGAGCAGTTCTTC. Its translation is CASSSGRDEQFF.